This T cell receptor (beta chain) was identified in a study of blood T cell repertoires in COVID-19. Overall study: Material from acute and convalescent COVID-19 was sourced from the United States, Italy and Spain. Sample material is recorded as cDNA or gDNA derived from T cells, B-cell-depleted T cells, or PBMCs.

Under the authors' procedure: Reference gene primer amplification yielded estimated nucleated cell counts. Using immunoSEQ multiplex PCR, the repertoire was profiled, and TCRdb retains in-frame clones only, with some absent. The V and J calls and clone size are taken from that table; D and trimming were inferred from the DNA. The sample lists around 250,000 clones, under 85% occurring once. The CDR3 length is 15 residues. Trimming took off 4 bases at V and 4 bases at J, with 19 bases between the two ends. CDR1 SQVTM and CDR2 ANQGSEA come from the germline V gene. This chain connects TRBV29-1 to TRBJ1-1; D unresolved. The receptor's source is a young man who had recovered from COVID-19. The sequencing sample was made of peripheral blood. The CDR3 region has the DNA TGCAGCGTTGGCCTCCTCGGCGGAGAGGGCACTGAAGCTTTCTTT. Translating it yields CSVGLLGGEGTEAFF. Variable domain in full (rest from reference TRBV29-1 and TRBJ1-1): SAVISQKPSRDICQRGTSLTIQCQVDSQVTMMFWYRQQPGQSLTLIATANQGSEATYESGFVIDKFPISRPNLTFSTLTVSNMSPEDSSIYLCSVGLLGGEGTEAFFGQGTRLTVV.